Here is one T cell receptor (beta chain) with its context. Its target is not known. This record comes from a study of radiotherapy plus CTLA-4 blockade in lung cancer. Turning to the study itself: Disease control was achieved by 31% of patients, and objective responses by about 19%. The study's findings and limits: It was early blood T cell clone dynamics, with interferon-beta, that reportedly best predicted response.

Repertoires were generated with immunoSEQ multiplex PCR, while TCRdb's copy carries only in-frame clones and drops some. The repertoire includes roughly 58,000 clones, around 80% of them detected once, and around 6.6% sits in the top ten. This CDR3 has 12 residues. Germline CDR1 reads SGDLS; CDR2 reads YYNGEE. The V end lost 7 bases, the J end lost 6 bases, and 12 bases lay between the germline ends. This chain links TRBV9 with TRBJ2-3; a possible D gene is TRBD1 (6 bases). This clonotype originated in a human donor with non-small cell lung cancer whose response to radiotherapy plus ipilimumab could not be evaluated. The sequencing used peripheral blood, collected from a patient treated with radiotherapy plus ipilimumab. The CDR3 protein is CASGTPVDTQYF. The CDR3 DNA follows: TGTGCCAGCGGGACACCGGTGGATACGCAGTATTTT.